This passage covers 19 T cell receptor beta chains from one sample sequenced in a study of blood T cells in healthy people across ages. A second PCR, run for about 6 to 12 cycles, used a sample-barcoded 5' primer plus a J-beta primer mix. Via MiXCR, TCRdb re-called the 5' RACE reads, giving one row per CDR3 protein. The data contain some 1.8 million distinct CDR3 sequences, about two fifths of them seen just once; the ten biggest clones take up more than 20%. Specimen: blood. Every receptor here comes from a human donor in good health.

The table lists this clonotype with a few counts. J is TRBJ2-7 and V is TRBV7-8; TRBD2 might be the D (6 bases). This CDR3 is 13 amino acids long. CDR1 and CDR2 (germline): SGHVS, FQNEAQ. Trimming left V 7 bases short and J 6 bases short, with 16 bases between. CDR3 amino acids: CASTNPGVGEQYF. DNA for the CDR3: TGTGCCAGCACAAACCCGGGGGTAGGCGAGCAGTACTTC.

The V gene is TRBV7-9, the J gene TRBJ2-7; 7 bases fit TRBD1. CDR3 size: 13 residues. Trimming at V came to 9 bases and at J to 7 bases, leaving 12 bases not matched to a gene. In germline, CDR1 is SEHNR, CDR2 FQNEAQ (reference sequence). The DNA for the CDR3 is TGTGCCAGTTGCCGGGTGGCACAGGGGGAGCAGTACTTC. Its protein is CASCRVAQGEQYF.

Remarks on this clonotype: Just one base apart from a much larger clone, this may be a read error. V usage is TRBV12-3 or TRBV12-4 and J usage is TRBJ2-1; D unresolved. The CDR3 sequence is 13 residues long. CDR3 DNA sequence: TGTGCCAGCGAGGCGTGGGGAAACAATGAGCGGTTCTTC. Amino acid sequence: CASEAWGNNERFF.

In this sample, this clonotype turned up a few times. This sequence joins TRBV4-1 and TRBJ1-4; D unresolved. Germline-derived CDR1 and CDR2 are MGHRA and YSYEKL. The CDR3 is made up of 15 amino acids. V dropped 1 base and J dropped 7 bases, with 13 bases sitting between them. CDR3 nucleotides: TGCGCCAGCAGCCAAGGCTGGCGGCGAGGTGAAAAACTGTTTTTT. Amino acids: CASSQGWRRGEKLFF.

The chain links TRBV5-1 to TRBJ1-2; D remains unclear. Germline CDR1 reads SGHRS; CDR2 reads YFSETQ. Deletions cut 0 bases from V and 4 bases from J, with 19 bases between. This CDR3 has 17 residues. For the CDR3, the DNA is TGCGCCAGCAGCTTGGTTAGCTCGGGGAACGCAGCCTATGGCTACACCTTC. It codes for CASSLVSSGNAAYGYTF.

The V gene is TRBV12-3 or TRBV12-4, the J gene TRBJ2-7; the D gene is possibly TRBD1 (5 bases). Trimming removed 3 bases at V and 4 bases at J, with 10 bases between. This CDR3 spans 13 amino acids. The CDR3 loop is CASSFDRKYEQYF. For the CDR3, the DNA is TGTGCCAGCAGTTTTGACAGAAAATACGAGCAGTACTTC.

This clonotype occurred a few times. The chain links TRBV18 to TRBJ1-2; 7 bases fit TRBD1. The V and J ends lost 3 bases and 3 bases, in that order; junction bases with no gene match: 7. This CDR3 has 15 amino acids. In germline, CDR1 is KGHSH, CDR2 LQKENI. The CDR3 spells CASSPAPGQHYGYTF. For the CDR3, the DNA is TGTGCCAGCTCACCGGCTCCGGGACAGCACTATGGCTACACCTTC.

This clonotype was seen more than once but under ten times. The V call is TRBV7-9, the J call TRBJ1-6, with a possible D match to TRBD1 (6 bases). CDR1 SEHNR and CDR2 FQNEAQ come from the germline V gene (reference sequence). The CDR3 consists of 15 residues. Trimming shortened V by 5 bases and J by 5 bases, and 13 bases separated the two germline ends. The CDR3 DNA is TGTGCCAGCAGCCGTAACAGGGTTGATAATTCACCCCTCCACTTT. Translation gives CASSRNRVDNSPLHF.

This clonotype was detected a few times. J is TRBJ1-1 and V is TRBV15; D unclear. V was cut by 0 bases and J by 7 bases, with 18 bases left in between. The germline V gene encodes CDR1 LNHNV and CDR2 YYDKDF (reference sequence). The CDR3 totals 16 residues. The CDR3 nucleotides are TGTGCCACCAGCAGAGATCTGCTAGGTGGGTGGGATGAAGCTTTCTTT. Its translation is CATSRDLLGGWDEAFF.

The CDR3 DNA reads TGCAGCGCCCTCGGGGGGGGAGAAAAACTGTTTTTT. As protein: CSALGGGEKLFF. V and J are TRBV29-1 and TRBJ1-4; tentatively, D is TRBD1 (5 bases). The CDR3 length is 12 residues. Trimming cost V 7 bases and J 8 bases, with 14 bases left between them. Germline values: CDR1 SQVTM, CDR2 ANQGSEA.

This chain connects TRBV4-2 to TRBJ2-1, with a possible D match to TRBD2 (6 bases). Germline V lookup: CDR1 LGHNA, CDR2 YNFKEQ. The CDR3 has 15 amino acids. Between the trimmed V and J ends, which lost 0 bases and 2 bases, there was a span of 8 bases. The chain's CDR3 is CASSQDSGTYNEQFF. The CDR3 DNA reads TGTGCCAGCAGCCAAGATAGCGGAACCTACAATGAGCAGTTCTTC.

The J gene is TRBJ2-7, the V gene TRBV5-1; D may be TRBD2 (6 bases). The V and J ends lost 3 bases and 4 bases respectively, with 11 bases between them. The V gene's germline CDR1 is SGHRS and CDR2 YFSETQ. There are 13 residues in the CDR3. CDR3 loop: CASSWPGSYEQYF. The CDR3 bases are TGCGCCAGCAGCTGGCCCGGGAGTTACGAGCAGTACTTC.

In DNA form, the CDR3 reads TGCGCCAGCAGCTTTCGACAGGACCCAGTGAACACTGAAGCTTTCTTT. Its translation: CASSFRQDPVNTEAFF. The chain combines TRBV5-1 with TRBJ1-1, with D perhaps TRBD1 (6 bases). Germline CDR1 reads SGHRS; CDR2 reads YFSETQ. CDR3 size: 16 residues. The V end lost 2 bases, the J end lost 0 bases, and 14 bases lay between the germline ends. Supplemented by reference TRBV5-1 and TRBJ1-1, the full variable domain reads KAGVTQTPRYLIKTRGQQVTLSCSPISGHRSVSWYQQTPGQGLQFLFEYFSETQRNKGNFPGRFSGRQFSNSRSEMNVSTLELGDSALYLCASSFRQDPVNTEAFFGQGTRLTVV.

The chain recombines TRBV7-8 with TRBJ2-3; D unresolved. From germline, CDR1 is SGHVS and CDR2 FQNEAQ. The V and J ends lost 4 bases and 6 bases respectively, with 23 bases between them. The CDR3 contains 17 residues. This chain's CDR3 is CASSWALGTPGSDTQYF. The CDR3 DNA is TGTGCCAGCAGCTGGGCTTTGGGCACCCCAGGCAGCGATACGCAGTATTTT.

This CDR3 is CASSPYGLARSDTQYF. CDR3 nucleotides: TGTGCCAGCAGCCCATACGGACTAGCGCGATCAGATACGCAGTATTTT. The chain has TRBV9 and TRBJ2-3; 9 positions match TRBD2. The J segment lost 4 bases and the V segment lost 4 bases, leaving 10 bases of the junction unmatched. Per germline, CDR1 SGDLS and CDR2 YYNGEE. The CDR3 runs to 16 residues.

This clonotype has more than one count but fewer than ten. This chain joins TRBV12-3 or TRBV12-4 and TRBJ2-3; no clear D. The ends were cut back, 1 base at V and 5 bases at J, with 10 bases in the middle. This CDR3 contains 14 residues. In DNA form, the CDR3 reads TGTGCCAGCAGTTTAGGCGAAACGAGAGATACGCAGTATTTT. Its protein is CASSLGETRDTQYF.

The chain employs TRBV12-5 and TRBJ2-7; 8 positions match TRBD1. The ends lost 1 base at V and 0 bases at J; junction bases unmatched: 2. This CDR3 region has 15 residues. The germline CDR1 and CDR2 sequences are LGHNT and FRNRAP. The CDR3 region has the DNA TGTGCTAGTGGTTTGGGGACAGGGAGCTCCTACGAGCAGTACTTC. Protein sequence: CASGLGTGSSYEQYF.

The J gene is TRBJ1-5, the V gene TRBV20-1; 8 bases are a match to TRBD1. With V trimmed by 2 bases and J by 4 bases, 7 bases remained unmatched. The germline V gene has CDR1 DFQATT and CDR2 SNEGSKA (reference sequence). The CDR3 sequence is 15 residues long. This chain's CDR3 is CSARHWDRKNQPQHF. The CDR3 nucleotides are TGCAGTGCTAGACACTGGGACAGGAAAAATCAGCCCCAGCATTTT.

This clonotype has only a few counts. The chain joins TRBV4-1 to TRBJ2-1; D gene uncertain. Germline-derived CDR1 and CDR2 are MGHRA and YSYEKL. The CDR3 has 12 residues. The V end lost 3 bases, the J end lost 7 bases, and 7 bases lay between the germline ends. CDR3 amino acids: CASSQGTNEQFF. CDR3 in DNA: TGCGCCAGCAGCCAGGGCACAAATGAGCAGTTCTTC.